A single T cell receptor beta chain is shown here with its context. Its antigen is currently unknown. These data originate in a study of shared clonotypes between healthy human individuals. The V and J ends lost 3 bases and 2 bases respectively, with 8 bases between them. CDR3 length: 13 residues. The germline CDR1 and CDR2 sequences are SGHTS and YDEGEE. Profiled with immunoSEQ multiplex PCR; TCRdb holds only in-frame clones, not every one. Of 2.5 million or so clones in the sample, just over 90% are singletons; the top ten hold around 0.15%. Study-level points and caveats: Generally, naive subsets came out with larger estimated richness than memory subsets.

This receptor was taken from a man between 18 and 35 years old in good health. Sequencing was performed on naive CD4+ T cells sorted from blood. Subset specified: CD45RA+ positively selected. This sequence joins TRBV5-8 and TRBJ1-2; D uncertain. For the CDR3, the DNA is TGTGCCAGCAGCTCGGACGCGAACTATGGCTACACCTTC. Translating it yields CASSSDANYGYTF.